The 6 T cell receptor beta chains below all came from one sample that was sequenced in a study of immune evolution from preneoplasia to lung adenocarcinoma. Here immunoSEQ multiplex PCR was the method, and the copy in TCRdb shows in-frame clones only, minus some. The sample records over 4,000 clones, over 70% being singletons. Sequencing was carried out using FFPE adjacent normal lung tissue. Source of these receptors: a person aged 60-80 years with lung adenocarcinoma.

This clone was picked up a small number of times. The CDR3 coding sequence is TGTGCCACCAGCAGGGGACAGGGAGGAGAGACCCAGTACTTC. Amino acids: CATSRGQGGETQYF. This chain uses TRBV15 with TRBJ2-5; 9 positions match TRBD1. Germline CDR1 LNHNV, CDR2 YYDKDF (reference sequence). The CDR3 spans 14 residues. J gave up 4 bases and V 3 bases, and 3 bases lay outside the gene matches.

This chain links TRBV6-5 with TRBJ1-1; weak D call: TRBD1 (6 bases). The CDR3 runs 16 residues. In germline, CDR1 is MNHEY, CDR2 SVGAGI. Trimming removed 2 bases at V and 0 bases at J, with 13 bases between. The CDR3 DNA is TGTGCCAGCAGTTACGGGGCCGGACAGATGAACACTGAAGCTTTCTTT. It codes for CASSYGAGQMNTEAFF.

This clone was seen more than once but under ten times. J is TRBJ2-1 and V is TRBV27; a weak D match, TRBD2 (5 bases). Trimming cost V 4 bases and J 3 bases, with 16 bases left between them. CDR1 MNHEY and CDR2 SMNVEV come from the germline V gene (reference sequence). The CDR3 loop spans 16 amino acids. The chain's CDR3 is CASSYLGVADYNEQFF. The CDR3 nucleotides read TGTGCCAGCAGTTATCTCGGGGTAGCTGACTACAATGAGCAGTTCTTC.

The CDR3 nucleotides read TGTGCCAGCAGCTCCGGATCAGATACGCAGTATTTT. It is translated as CASSSGSDTQYF. V usage is TRBV7-6 and J usage is TRBJ2-3; no firm D call. V was clipped by 4 bases and J by 4 bases, with 6 bases between them. The CDR3 sequence is 12 residues long. The germline CDR1 and CDR2 sequences are SGHVS and FNYEAQ.

Only a few counts were recorded for this clone. This chain links TRBV4-1 with TRBJ2-5, with TRBD2 matching 15 bases. The germline V gene has CDR1 MGHRA and CDR2 YSYEKL. The CDR3 is 18 amino acids. The ends lost 0 bases at V and 1 base at J; junction bases unmatched: 3. The CDR3 loop is CASSQDTGLAGGQETQYF. The CDR3 nucleotides read TGCGCCAGCAGCCAAGATACGGGACTAGCGGGAGGCCAAGAGACCCAGTACTTC.

This clone has only a few counts. The rearrangement links TRBV7-9 to TRBJ2-5; tentatively, D is TRBD1 or TRBD2 (5 bases each). Germline CDR1 reads SEHNR; CDR2 reads FQNEAQ (reference sequence). The CDR3 length is 13 residues. Deletions cut 1 base from V and 9 bases from J, with 12 bases between. The CDR3 DNA reads TGTGCCAGCAGCTTAGGCAACCGGGACCCCCAGTACTTC. This gives the protein CASSLGNRDPQYF.